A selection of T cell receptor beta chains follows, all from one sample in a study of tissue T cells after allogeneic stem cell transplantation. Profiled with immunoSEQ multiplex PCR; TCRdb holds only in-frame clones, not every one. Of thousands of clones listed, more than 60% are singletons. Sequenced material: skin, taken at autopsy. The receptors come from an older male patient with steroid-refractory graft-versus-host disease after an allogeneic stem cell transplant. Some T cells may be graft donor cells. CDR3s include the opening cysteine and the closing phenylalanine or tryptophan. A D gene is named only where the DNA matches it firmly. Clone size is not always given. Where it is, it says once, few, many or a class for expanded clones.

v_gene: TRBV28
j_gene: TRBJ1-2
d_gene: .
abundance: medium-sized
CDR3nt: TGTGCCAGCAGTTTAAGGGCGGTTTCCTTCACTTTCTATGGCTACACCTTC
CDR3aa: CASSLRAVSFTFYGYTF

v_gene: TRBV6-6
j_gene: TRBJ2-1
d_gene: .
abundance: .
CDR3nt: TGTGCCAGCAGTTACACCAATGAGCAGTTCTTC
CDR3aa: CASSYTNEQFF

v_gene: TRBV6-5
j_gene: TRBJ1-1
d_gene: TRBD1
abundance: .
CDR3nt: TGTGCCAGCATCAGGGAAGGGGGCGTGAACACTGAAGCTTTCTTT
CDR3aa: CASIREGGVNTEAFF

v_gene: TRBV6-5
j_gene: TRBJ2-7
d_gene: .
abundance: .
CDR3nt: TGTGCCAGCAGTTACGGGGGGGCAGGCTACGAGCAGTACTTC
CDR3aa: CASSYGGAGYEQYF

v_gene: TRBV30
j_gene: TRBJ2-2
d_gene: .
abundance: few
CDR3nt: TGTGCCTGGAAAGGGTCGAGGATTGCGAACACCGGGGAGCTGTTTTTT
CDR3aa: CAWKGSRIANTGELFF

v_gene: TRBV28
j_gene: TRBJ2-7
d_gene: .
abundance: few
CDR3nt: TGTGCCAGCAGTTTTACGGATGGCAGACGATTGGGGCAGTACTTC
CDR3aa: CASSFTDGRRLGQYF

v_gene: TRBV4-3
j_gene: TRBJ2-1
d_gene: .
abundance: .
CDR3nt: TGCGCCAGCAGCCAAGCCCTAGGGAATGAGCAGTTCTTC
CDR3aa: CASSQALGNEQFF

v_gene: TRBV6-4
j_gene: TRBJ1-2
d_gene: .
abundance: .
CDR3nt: TGTGCCAGCAGTGACTCGAAACTCGGGGGGACCTATGGCTACACCTTC
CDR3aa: CASSDSKLGGTYGYTF

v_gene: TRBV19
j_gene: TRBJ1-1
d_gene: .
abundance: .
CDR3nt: TGTGCCAGTAGAGTATCCCGGGAACAACAACCTTTCTTT
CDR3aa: CASRVSREQQPFF

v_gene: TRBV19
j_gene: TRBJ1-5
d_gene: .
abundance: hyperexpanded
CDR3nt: TGTGCCAGTAGTATAAGTTCCTATCAGCCCCAGCATTTT
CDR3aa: CASSISSYQPQHF

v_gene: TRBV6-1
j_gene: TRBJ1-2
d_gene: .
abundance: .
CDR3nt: TGTGCCAGCAGTGGGTACCTGGGTCTCGAACCCCGACATGGCTACACCTTC
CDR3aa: CASSGYLGLEPRHGYTF

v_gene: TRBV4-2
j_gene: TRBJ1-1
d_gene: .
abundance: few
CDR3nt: TGTGCCAGCAGCCAAGATTTGAACAAAGGCGAAGCTTTCTTT
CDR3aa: CASSQDLNKGEAFF

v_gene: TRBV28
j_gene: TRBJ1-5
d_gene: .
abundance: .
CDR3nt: TGTGCCAGCAGTGCCAGGGCACAGCCCCAGCATTTT
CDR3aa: CASSARAQPQHF

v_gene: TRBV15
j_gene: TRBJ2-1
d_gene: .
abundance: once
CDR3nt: TGTGCCACCAGCAGTGGGTTCAGAAACGAGCAGTTCTTC
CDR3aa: CATSSGFRNEQFF

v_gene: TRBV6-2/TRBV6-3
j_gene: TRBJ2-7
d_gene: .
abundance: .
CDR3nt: TGTGCCAGCAGTAGCCCCAGAGGTTCTTACGAGCAGTACTTC
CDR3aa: CASSSPRGSYEQYF

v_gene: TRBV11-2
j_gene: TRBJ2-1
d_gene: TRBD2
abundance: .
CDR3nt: TGTGCCAGCAGCCTGTATAGCGGGGGGGCCCACAATGAGCAGTTCTTC
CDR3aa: CASSLYSGGAHNEQFF

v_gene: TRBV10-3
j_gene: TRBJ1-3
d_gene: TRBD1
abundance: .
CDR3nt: TGTGCCGCGGGGGGACAGGGCTCCAGAAACACCATATATTTT
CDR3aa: CAAGGQGSRNTIYF

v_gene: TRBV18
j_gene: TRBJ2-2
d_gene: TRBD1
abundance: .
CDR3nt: TGTGCCAGCTCCGAGAGACAGGGACCGAACACCGGGGAGCTGTTTTTT
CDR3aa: CASSERQGPNTGELFF

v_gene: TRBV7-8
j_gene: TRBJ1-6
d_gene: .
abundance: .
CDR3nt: TGTGCCAGCAGCTTATCGGGTGTCGTACGGGAGAATTCACCCCTCCACTTT
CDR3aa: CASSLSGVVRENSPLHF

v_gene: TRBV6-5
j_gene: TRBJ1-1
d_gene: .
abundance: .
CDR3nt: TGTGCCAGCATTAGGGGTACTGAAGCTTTCTTT
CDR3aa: CASIRGTEAFF

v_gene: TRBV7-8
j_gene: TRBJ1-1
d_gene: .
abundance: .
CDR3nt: TGTGCCAGCAGCTTAGACAGGAGTGAAGCTTTCTTT
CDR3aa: CASSLDRSEAFF

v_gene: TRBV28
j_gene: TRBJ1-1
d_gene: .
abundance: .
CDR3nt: TGTGCCAGCAGGCCGCGACTTTATTACACTGAAGCTTTCTTT
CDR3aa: CASRPRLYYTEAFF

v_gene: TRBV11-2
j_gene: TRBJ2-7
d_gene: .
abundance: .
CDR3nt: TGTGCCAGCAGCTCCGGACGGACGTACTTC
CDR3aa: CASSSGRTYF

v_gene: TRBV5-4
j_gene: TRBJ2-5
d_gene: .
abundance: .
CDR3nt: TGTGCCAGCAGCTTATACCAAGAGACCCAGTACTTC
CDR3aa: CASSLYQETQYF

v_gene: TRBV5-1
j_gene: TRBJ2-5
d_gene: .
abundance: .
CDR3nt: TGCGCCAGCAGCTCCAGTTTGGGCAGAGAGACCCAGTACTTC
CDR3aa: CASSSSLGRETQYF

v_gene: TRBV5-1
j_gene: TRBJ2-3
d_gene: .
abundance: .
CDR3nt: TGCGCCAGCAGCTTGATCGGCAGGGTGGGGGGTGCGGCAGATACGCAGTATTTT
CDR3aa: CASSLIGRVGGAADTQYF

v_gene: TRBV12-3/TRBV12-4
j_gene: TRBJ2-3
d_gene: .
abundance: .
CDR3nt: TGTGCCAGCAGTCCGAGTCTGGCAGATACGCAGTATTTT
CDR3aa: CASSPSLADTQYF

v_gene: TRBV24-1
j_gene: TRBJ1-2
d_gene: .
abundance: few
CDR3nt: TGTGCCACCAGTGACGGGCACTATGGCTACACCTTC
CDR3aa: CATSDGHYGYTF

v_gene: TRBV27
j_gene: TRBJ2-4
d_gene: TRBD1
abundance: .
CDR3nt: TGTGCCAGCAGAGGCAGGGGGCTTAACATTCAGTACTTC
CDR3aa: CASRGRGLNIQYF

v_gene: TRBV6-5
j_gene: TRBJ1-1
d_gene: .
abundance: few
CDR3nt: TGTGCCAGCAGTTACGGAGAAGGGTTTGAAGCTTTCTTT
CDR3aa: CASSYGEGFEAFF

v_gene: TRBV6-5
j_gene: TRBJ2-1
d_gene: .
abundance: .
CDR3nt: TGTGCCAGCACCGAAGGGCGGGTACCTCGGGGGGAGCAGTTCTTC
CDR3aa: CASTEGRVPRGEQFF

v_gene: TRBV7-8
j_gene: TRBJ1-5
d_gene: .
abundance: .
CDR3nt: TGTGCCAGCAGCCGGGACACTCGTGGGAATCAGCCCCAGCATTTT
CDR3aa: CASSRDTRGNQPQHF

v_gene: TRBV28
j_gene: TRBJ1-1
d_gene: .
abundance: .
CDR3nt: TGTGCCAGCAGTTTAAGGGGGAACACTGAAGCTTTCTTT
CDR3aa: CASSLRGNTEAFF

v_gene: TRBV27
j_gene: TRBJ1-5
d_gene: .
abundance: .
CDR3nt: TGTGCCAGCAGTTTATGGGGCAATCAGCCCCAGCATTTT
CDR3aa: CASSLWGNQPQHF

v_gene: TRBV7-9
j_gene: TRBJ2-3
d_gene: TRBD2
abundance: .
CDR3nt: TGTGCCAGCAGCACGGGGACTAGCGGGGGATATACGCAGTATTTT
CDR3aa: CASSTGTSGGYTQYF

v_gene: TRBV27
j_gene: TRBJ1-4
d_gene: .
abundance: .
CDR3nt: TGTGCCAGCAGTAGTCTTAATGAAAAACTGTTTTTT
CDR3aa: CASSSLNEKLFF

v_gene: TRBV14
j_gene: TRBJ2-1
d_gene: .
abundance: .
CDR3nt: TGTGCCAGCAGCCAAGGAGCTTTAATCCGATACAATGAGCAGTTCTTC
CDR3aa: CASSQGALIRYNEQFF

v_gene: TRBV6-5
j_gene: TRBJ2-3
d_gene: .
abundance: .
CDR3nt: TGTGCCAGCAGTTCCCCGGGGCGGGTTAGCACAGATACGCAGTATTTT
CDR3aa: CASSSPGRVSTDTQYF

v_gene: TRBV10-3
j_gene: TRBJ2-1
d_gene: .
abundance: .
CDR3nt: TGTGCCATCAGAGAGGAGGGAAATGAGCAGTTCTTC
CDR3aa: CAIREEGNEQFF

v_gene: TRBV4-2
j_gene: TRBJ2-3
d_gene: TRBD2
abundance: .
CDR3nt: TGTGCCAGCAGCCAAGGGACTAGCGGAGATACGCAGTATTTT
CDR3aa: CASSQGTSGDTQYF

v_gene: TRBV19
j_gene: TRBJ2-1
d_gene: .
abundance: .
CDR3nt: TGTGCCAGTAGTTCCCAATTGGGCGAGTTCAATGAGCAGTTCTTC
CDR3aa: CASSSQLGEFNEQFF